One sample yielded the 29 T cell receptor beta chains listed below, sequenced in a study of blood T cell repertoires in COVID-19. The data were produced by immunoSEQ multiplex PCR, yet TCRdb's version contains in-frame clones alone and is incomplete. There are about 120,000 clones in the sample; roughly 81% occur only once, and about 10% lies in the top ten. The sample consisted of peripheral blood. These receptors were obtained from a human donor in a cohort sampled during active COVID-19.

The rearrangement joins TRBV4-1 to TRBJ2-1, with D perhaps TRBD2 (5 bases). Germline CDR1 MGHRA, CDR2 YSYEKL. V was clipped by 1 base and J by 2 bases, with 9 bases between them. The CDR3 sequence is 15 residues long. CDR3 DNA sequence: TGCGCCAGCAGCCAAGCGCAGCGGACCTACAATGAGCAGTTCTTC. Translation gives CASSQAQRTYNEQFF.

This clone was recorded a few times. The rearrangement links TRBV6-5 to TRBJ1-1, with no clear D. Germline CDR1 MNHEY, CDR2 SVGAGI. V lost 8 bases to trimming and J lost 3 bases, with 13 bases between them. The CDR3 is 13 residues long. CDR3 sequence: CASERGKDTEAFF. The CDR3, as DNA: TGTGCCAGCGAGAGAGGGAAGGACACTGAAGCTTTCTTT.

V gene TRBV5-5 combines with J gene TRBJ2-1; D is possibly TRBD1 (5 bases). CDR3 length: 11 residues. Looked up from germline, CDR1 is SGHKS and CDR2 is YYEKEE (reference sequence). V was pared by 2 bases and J by 13 bases, with 10 bases between. The CDR3 loop is CASSLLREQFF. The CDR3 nucleotides are TGTGCCAGCAGCTTACTCAGGGAACAGTTCTTC.

The genes are TRBV19 and TRBJ1-5; D might be TRBD1 (6 bases). V was clipped by 2 bases and J by 4 bases, with 9 bases between them. From germline, CDR1 is LNHDA and CDR2 SQIVND (reference sequence). CDR3 size: 14 residues. The CDR3 DNA is TGTGCCAGTAGTATACTTGACAGGAATCAGCCCCAGCATTTT. Translation: CASSILDRNQPQHF. The entire variable domain, with the rest obtained from reference TRBV19 and TRBJ1-5, is as follows: DGGITQSPKYLFRKEGQNVTLSCEQNLNHDAMYWYRQDPGQGLRLIYYSQIVNDFQKGDIAEGYSVSREKKESFPLTVTSAQKNPTAFYLCASSILDRNQPQHFGDGTRLSIL.

The rearrangement joins TRBV19 to TRBJ2-7; 8 positions match TRBD2. V lost 7 bases, J lost 7 bases, and 9 bases stayed unmatched. From germline, CDR1 is LNHDA and CDR2 SQIVND (reference sequence). The CDR3 extends over 13 amino acids. The CDR3, as DNA: TGTGCCAGTACCGGGCGGGGGGCGTATGAGCAGTACTTC. Protein product: CASTGRGAYEQYF.

J is TRBJ1-2 and V is TRBV27; 10 bases line up with TRBD1. After removal of 5 bases from V and 6 bases from J, the junction contained 12 bases not matched to a gene. Looked up from germline, CDR1 is MNHEY and CDR2 is SMNVEV (reference sequence). This CDR3 is 16 amino acids long. CDR3 bases: TGTGCCAGCAGTCCAATTCCCGGGACAGGGGCCGATGGCTACACCTTC. Its protein product is CASSPIPGTGADGYTF.

The chain recombines TRBV3-1 (or the pseudogene TRBV3-2) with TRBJ1-2, with a weak D call TRBD1 (5 bases). V shed 2 bases and J shed 9 bases, with 13 bases lying between them. This CDR3 has 13 amino acids. Germline CDR1 is LGHDT and CDR2 is YNNKEL (reference sequence). The DNA of the CDR3 is TGTGCCAGCAGCCAATTTCGCGGGGGAAGCTACACCTTC. Translating it yields CASSQFRGGSYTF.

This clone is categorized as medium-sized. This same CDR3 is encoded by further DNA sequences in the sample. The V and J genes are TRBV27 and TRBJ1-1, with 9 nucleotides matching TRBD1. The CDR3 consists of 15 residues. Looked up from germline, CDR1 is MNHEY and CDR2 is SMNVEV (reference sequence). After removal of 6 bases from V and 1 base from J, the junction contained 6 bases not matched to a gene. CDR3 protein: CASSSQGAGNTEAFF. DNA of the CDR3: TGTGCCAGCAGCTCACAGGGGGCGGGGAACACTGAAGCTTTCTTT.

This clone has a single count. V gene TRBV9 combines with J gene TRBJ1-1, with 7 bases identical to TRBD1. The CDR3 runs to 15 residues. Looked up from germline, CDR1 is SGDLS and CDR2 is YYNGEE. Trimming cost V 4 bases and J 5 bases; bases outside gene matches: 11. This CDR3 reads CASSNRQGLGTEAFF. CDR3 DNA sequence: TGTGCCAGCAGCAACCGACAGGGTTTGGGGACTGAAGCTTTCTTT.

The V gene is TRBV30, the J gene TRBJ1-6, with 11 bases aligning to TRBD1. Germline CDR1 reads GTSNPN; CDR2 reads SVGIG (reference sequence). The CDR3 spans 15 residues. V shed 0 bases, J shed 14 bases, and the junction held 9 bases outside the gene matches. CDR3 loop: CAWSVHGTGGVALHF. In DNA form, the CDR3 reads TGTGCCTGGAGTGTACATGGGACAGGGGGGGTGGCCCTCCACTTT.

The chain employs TRBV30 and TRBJ2-7; 10 bases agree with TRBD2. Germline-derived CDR1 and CDR2 are GTSNPN and SVGIG (reference sequence). J lost 0 bases, V lost 2 bases, and 4 bases had no gene match. This CDR3 has 15 residues. The CDR3 nucleotides read TGTGCCTGGAGTTCTAGCGGGAGTTACTCCTACGAGCAGTACTTC. This encodes CAWSSSGSYSYEQYF.

The CDR3 sequence: CASSVTGGSYNGYTF. The CDR3 nucleotides read TGTGCCAGCAGCGTGACAGGGGGTTCTTACAATGGCTACACCTTC. This sequence joins TRBV27 and TRBJ1-2; 9 nucleotides align to TRBD1. Germline V lookup: CDR1 MNHEY, CDR2 SMNVEV (reference sequence). The junction had 11 bases not matched to a gene; V was cut back by 6 bases and J by 6 bases. The CDR3 spans 15 residues.

The chain couples TRBV14 to TRBJ1-1; no firm D call. This CDR3 has 13 residues. V gave up 9 bases and J gave up 0 bases, with 11 bases separating them. Germline V lookup: CDR1 SGHDN, CDR2 FVKESK. As DNA, the CDR3 is TGTGCCAGTGGCTTCACCATGAACACTGAAGCTTTCTTT. Its protein product is CASGFTMNTEAFF.

The gene calls are TRBV5-6 and TRBJ2-7; D may be TRBD2 (6 bases). This CDR3 is 12 amino acids long. V was trimmed by 4 bases and J by 2 bases, leaving 7 bases between them. Germline V gene data show CDR1 as SGHDT and CDR2 as YYEEEE. The CDR3 DNA is TGTGCCAGCAGCCCGGGAGCCTACGAGCAGTACTTC. Residues: CASSPGAYEQYF.

The chain links TRBV11-2 to TRBJ2-3; 7 bases align to TRBD1. The germline V gene has CDR1 SGHAT and CDR2 FQNNGV. The J segment lost 6 bases and the V segment lost 3 bases, leaving 15 bases of the junction unmatched. This CDR3 contains 17 residues. DNA of the CDR3: TGTGCCAGCAGCTTTAACCCGGGACAGAAAATGTATGATACGCAGTATTTT. Translating gives CASSFNPGQKMYDTQYF.

The CDR3 loop reads CASSAQGALETQYF. CDR3 nucleotide sequence: TGTGCCAGTAGTGCTCAGGGGGCCCTGGAGACCCAGTACTTC. The gene calls are TRBV19 and TRBJ2-5, with TRBD1 matching 8 bases. The CDR3 loop spans 14 amino acids. Unmatched junction bases numbered 7, after V lost 5 bases and J lost 5 bases. Germline CDR1 reads LNHDA; CDR2 reads SQIVND (reference sequence).

This chain connects TRBV24-1 to TRBJ1-4; 12 bases are a match to TRBD1. Germline loops: CDR1 KGHDR, CDR2 SFDVKD. CDR3 length: 15 residues. J was trimmed by 8 bases and V by 2 bases; bases with no gene match: 2. The CDR3 coding sequence is TGTGCCACCAGTGATTCCGGGACAGGGGGCGAAAAACTGTTTTTT. Protein sequence: CATSDSGTGGEKLFF.

V gene TRBV5-8 combines with J gene TRBJ1-2; 8 positions match TRBD1. Germline lookup yields CDR1 SGHTS and CDR2 YDEGEE. The junction had 6 bases not matched to a gene; V was cut back by 4 bases and J by 4 bases. This CDR3 has 14 residues. The CDR3 reads CASSKTGVPYGYTF. CDR3 DNA sequence: TGTGCCAGCAGCAAGACAGGGGTCCCCTATGGCTACACCTTC.

The CDR3 loop reads CASSYRQGFSYEQYF. CDR3 coding DNA: TGTGCCAGCAGTTACCGGCAGGGGTTCTCCTACGAGCAGTACTTC. The chain is built from TRBV6-5 and TRBJ2-7; a weak D match, TRBD1 (6 bases). With 2 bases removed from V and 0 bases from J, the gap between germline ends came to 11 bases. The CDR3 runs to 15 residues. Germline CDR1 MNHEY, CDR2 SVGAGI.

The table lists this clone with a count of one. This chain uses TRBV30 with TRBJ2-1; 8 bases map to TRBD2. With 4 bases clipped from V and 1 base from J, the junction kept 3 bases outside the gene matches. The germline CDR1 and CDR2 sequences are GTSNPN and SVGIG (reference sequence). The CDR3 consists of 14 residues. Here the CDR3 DNA reads TGTGCCTGGACTGGACTAGCTTCCTACAATGAGCAGTTCTTC. It specifies CAWTGLASYNEQFF.

This clone was found once. The gene calls are TRBV19 and TRBJ1-2; weak D call: TRBD1 (6 bases). V shed 2 bases and J shed 4 bases, with 23 bases lying between them. The CDR3 spans 18 residues. Germline V CDR1 and CDR2: LNHDA, SQIVND (reference sequence). The CDR3 is CASSILLQGLSIGYGYTF. In DNA, the CDR3 is TGTGCCAGTAGTATACTCTTACAGGGACTAAGTATTGGCTATGGCTACACCTTC.

V is TRBV10-3 and J is TRBJ2-1; 8 nucleotides line up with TRBD2. The CDR3 totals 13 residues. Germline V gene sequence: CDR1 ENHRY, CDR2 SYGVKD. V gave up 6 bases and J gave up 7 bases; unmatched junction bases: 5. CDR3 in amino acids: CAISPGGRNEQFF. For the CDR3, the DNA is TGTGCCATCAGCCCGGGGGGGCGGAATGAGCAGTTCTTC.

The chain joins TRBV10-1 to TRBJ2-7; TRBD2 aligns across 10 bases. CDR1 is WNHNN and CDR2 is SYGVQD in the germline V gene (reference sequence). Trimming took 11 bases from V and 0 from J; bases not matched to a gene: 10. The CDR3 extends over 15 amino acids. Written as DNA, the CDR3 is TGCGCCTGCCCGGGACTAGCGACCCGCTCCTACGAGCAGTACTTC. Translation gives CACPGLATRSYEQYF.

The chain employs TRBV7-9 and TRBJ2-3; the match to TRBD2 covers 13 bases. CDR1 and CDR2 (germline): SEHNR, FQNEAQ (reference sequence). V dropped 0 bases and J dropped 5; count of bases not matched to a gene: 11. The CDR3 runs 19 residues. The CDR3 DNA sequence: TGTGCCAGCAGCTTAGCGACAACTAGCGGGAGGGGGGCCCAAGATACGCAGTATTTT. Protein product: CASSLATTSGRGAQDTQYF.

V gene TRBV4-3 combines with J gene TRBJ1-1; 7 nucleotides agree with TRBD1. This CDR3 comprises 16 residues. Germline V CDR1 and CDR2: LGHNA, YSLEER. The junction had 9 bases not matched to a gene; V was cut back by 0 bases and J by 5 bases. Here the CDR3 DNA reads TGCGCCAGCAGCCAAGATCTAGGAAGGGGGCGGACTGAAGCTTTCTTT. This translates into CASSQDLGRGRTEAFF.

This sequence joins TRBV7-8 and TRBJ1-1; TRBD1 matches at 7 bases. The germline V gene has CDR1 SGHVS and CDR2 FQNEAQ. V gave up 5 bases and J gave up 4 bases; unmatched junction bases: 10. The CDR3 is made up of 15 amino acids. The CDR3 sequence: CASSQPTGRGTEAFF. The CDR3 region has the DNA TGTGCCAGCAGCCAACCGACAGGGCGCGGCACTGAAGCTTTCTTT.

The genes are TRBV18 and TRBJ2-7; D uncertain. Trimming stripped 2 bases from V and 6 bases from J, with 11 bases between. This CDR3 contains 13 residues. Germline V gives CDR1 KGHSH, CDR2 LQKENI. CDR3 protein: CASSPGLATEQYF. The DNA for the CDR3 is TGTGCCAGCTCACCAGGGTTAGCCACCGAGCAGTACTTC.

This clone has only a few counts. The genes are TRBV6-2 or TRBV6-3 and TRBJ2-7; no firm D call. With 0 bases removed from V and 6 bases from J, the gap between germline ends came to 15 bases. The CDR3 totals 15 residues. Germline V gives CDR1 MNHEY, CDR2 SVGEGT. For the CDR3, the DNA is TGTGCCAGCAGTTACTCGTTAATCCCACCGGGCGAGCAGTACTTC. Amino acids: CASSYSLIPPGEQYF.

The chain carries TRBV11-3 and TRBJ1-3, with D possibly matching TRBD1 (5 bases). The germline V gene encodes CDR1 SGHNT and CDR2 YENEEA. The CDR3 is 16 amino acids. V was cut by 4 bases and J by 1 base, with 14 bases left in between. CDR3 loop: CASSSILGGSGNTIYF. For the CDR3, the DNA is TGTGCCAGCAGCTCCATCCTGGGGGGTTCTGGAAACACCATATATTTT.